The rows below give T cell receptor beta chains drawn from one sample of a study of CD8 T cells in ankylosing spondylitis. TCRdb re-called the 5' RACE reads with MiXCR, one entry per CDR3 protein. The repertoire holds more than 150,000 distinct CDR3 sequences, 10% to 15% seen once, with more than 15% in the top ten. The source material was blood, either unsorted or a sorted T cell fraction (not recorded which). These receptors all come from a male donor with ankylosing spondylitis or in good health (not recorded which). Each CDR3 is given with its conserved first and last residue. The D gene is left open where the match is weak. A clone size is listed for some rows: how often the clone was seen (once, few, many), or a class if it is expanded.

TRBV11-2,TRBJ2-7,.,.,TGTGCCAGCAGCTCAAGGGCGGGACTCCGCTCCTACGAGCAGTACTTC,CASSSRAGLRSYEQYF
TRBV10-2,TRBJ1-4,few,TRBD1,TGCGCCAGCAGTGGGGACAGCGCAACTAATGAAAAACTGTTTTTT,CASSGDSATNEKLFF
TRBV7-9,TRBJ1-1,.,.,TGTGCCAGCATTTTATCAGGACTGAACACTGAAGCTTTCTTT,CASILSGLNTEAFF
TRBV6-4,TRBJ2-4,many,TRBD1,TGTGCCAGCAGCGATGGGCCTCTGACAGGGGCAAACATTCAGTACTTC,CASSDGPLTGANIQYF
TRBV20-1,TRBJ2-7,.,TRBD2,TGCAGTGCTAGACCGGGGGGCTCCTACGAGCAGTACTTC,CSARPGGSYEQYF
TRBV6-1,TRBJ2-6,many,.,TGTGCCAGCAGTGAACAGGGCTCAGGGGCCAACGTCCTGACTTTC,CASSEQGSGANVLTF
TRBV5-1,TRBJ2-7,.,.,TGCGCCAGCATCCTCGATCCGGGACTCCCGTCCTACGAGCAGTACTTC,CASILDPGLPSYEQYF
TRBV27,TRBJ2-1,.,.,TGTGCCAGCAGTTCCGGAGACAGATACAATGAGCAGTTCTTC,CASSSGDRYNEQFF
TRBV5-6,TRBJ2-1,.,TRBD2,TGTGCCAGCAGCGGGCCCGGGACTAGCGCTTACAATGAGCAGTTCTTC,CASSGPGTSAYNEQFF
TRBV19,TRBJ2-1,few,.,TGTGCCAGTAGTATATTGGGGCCTGACTCCTACAATGAGCAGTTCTTC,CASSILGPDSYNEQFF
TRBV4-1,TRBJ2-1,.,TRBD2,TGCGCCAGCAGCCAAGTAAGCGGGAGGGCCGGGGAGCAGTTCTTC,CASSQVSGRAGEQFF
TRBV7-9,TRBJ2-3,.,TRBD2,TGTGCCAGCAGCTTCCCGCTAGCGGCGGTCACAGATACGCAGTATTTT,CASSFPLAAVTDTQYF
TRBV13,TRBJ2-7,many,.,TGTGCCAGCAGCTCAAACCCCTCTCAAAGCCCTTACGAGCAGTACTTC,CASSSNPSQSPYEQYF
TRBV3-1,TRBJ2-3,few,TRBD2,TGTGCCAGCAGCCCCTCGACTAGCGGGGCGACAGATACGCAGTATTTT,CASSPSTSGATDTQYF
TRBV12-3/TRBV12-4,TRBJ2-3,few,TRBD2,TGTGCCAGCAGTTATCCTCTAGCGGGAGTTGCAGATACGCAGTATTTT,CASSYPLAGVADTQYF
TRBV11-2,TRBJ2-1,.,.,TGTCCCACCCAGTCGTTTGCAAACAATGAGCAGTTCTTC,CPTQSFANNEQFF
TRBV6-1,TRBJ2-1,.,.,TGTGCCAGCAGTACCCAAGTGGGGGGCTCCTACAATGAGCAGTTCTTC,CASSTQVGGSYNEQFF
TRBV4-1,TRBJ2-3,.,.,TGCGCCAGCAGCCAAGTCAAGTCCCCGGATACGCAGTATTTT,CASSQVKSPDTQYF
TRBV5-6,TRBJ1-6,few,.,TGTGCCAGCAGCTTGTGGGGGAATTCACCCCTCCACTTT,CASSLWGNSPLHF
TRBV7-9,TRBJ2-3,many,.,TGTGCCAGCAGCGGGAGCGGGGATACGCAGTATTTT,CASSGSGDTQYF
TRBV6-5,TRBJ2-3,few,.,TGTGCCAGCAGCCTCATCGGCCTGAACACAGATACGCAGTATTTT,CASSLIGLNTDTQYF
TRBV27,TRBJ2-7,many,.,TGTGCCAGCGGAGCGGGTGAGCAGTACTTC,CASGAGEQYF
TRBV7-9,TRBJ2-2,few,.,TGTGCCAGCAGCCCCTCTTTAAGGATCACCGGGGAGCTGTTTTTT,CASSPSLRITGELFF
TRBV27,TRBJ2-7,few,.,TGTGCCAGCACCTCGAGGGGCGAGCAGTACTTC,CASTSRGEQYF
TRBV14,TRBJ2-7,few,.,TGTGCCAGCAGCCCCGTAGAACTACTCCGCCCGGGAGAGCAGTACTTC,CASSPVELLRPGEQYF
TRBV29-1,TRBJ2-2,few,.,TGCAGCGGGGGGGCATCGAACACCGGGGAGCTGTTTTTT,CSGGASNTGELFF
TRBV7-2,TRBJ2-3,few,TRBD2,TGTGCCAGCAGCACGGGACTAGCGGGGGCCGGCACAGATACGCAGTATTTT,CASSTGLAGAGTDTQYF
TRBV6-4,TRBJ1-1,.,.,TGTGCCAGCAGTGAGGGTTTTAACACTGAAGCTTTCTTT,CASSEGFNTEAFF
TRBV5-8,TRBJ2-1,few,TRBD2,TGTGCCAGCAGCTTGCAGGGGCCGGGAGGGTACAATGAGCAGTTCTTC,CASSLQGPGGYNEQFF
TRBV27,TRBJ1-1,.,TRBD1,TGTGCCAGCAGACCCAGGGGGTGGACTGAAGCTTTCTTT,CASRPRGWTEAFF
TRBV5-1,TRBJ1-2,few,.,TGCGCCAGCAGCTTGGATATGGGGGCGGGCTATGGCTACACCTTC,CASSLDMGAGYGYTF
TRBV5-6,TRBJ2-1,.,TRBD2,TGTGCCAGCAGCTTGCCCGAGCGGGAACTATACAATGAGCAGTTCTTC,CASSLPERELYNEQFF
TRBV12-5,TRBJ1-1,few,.,TGTGCTAGTGGTTTGGGCCCGACCTACACTGAAGCTTTCTTT,CASGLGPTYTEAFF
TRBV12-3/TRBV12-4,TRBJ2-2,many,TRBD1,TGTGCCAGCAGTTCGACAGGGGGGAACACCGGGGAGCTGTTTTTT,CASSSTGGNTGELFF
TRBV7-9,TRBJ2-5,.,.,TGTGCCAGCAGCCCACAGGGACGGGCTGGTATGGAGACCCAGTACTTC,CASSPQGRAGMETQYF
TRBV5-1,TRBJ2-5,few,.,TGCGCCAGCAGCTTGGTTGATTATGAGACCCAGTACTTC,CASSLVDYETQYF
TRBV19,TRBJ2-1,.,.,TGTGCCAGCATGACAGGCGAGGGTGTGCAGGCCAATGAGCAGTTCTTC,CASMTGEGVQANEQFF
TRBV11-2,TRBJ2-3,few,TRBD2,TGTGCCAGCAGCGGTCGCCCCGGGACTAGCGGGGGGACTAGCACAGATACGCAGTATTTT,CASSGRPGTSGGTSTDTQYF
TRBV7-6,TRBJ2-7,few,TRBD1,TGTGCCAGCAGCCGTTGGGGACAGGACTACGAGCAGTACTTC,CASSRWGQDYEQYF
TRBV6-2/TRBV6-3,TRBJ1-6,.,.,TGTGCCAGCAGTTCTCAGACAGTGACTAAGAATTCACCCCTCCACTTT,CASSSQTVTKNSPLHF
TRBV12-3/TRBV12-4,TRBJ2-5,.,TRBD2,TGTGCCAGCAGTTTATCTAGCGGGGGGAAAGAGACCCAGTACTTC,CASSLSSGGKETQYF
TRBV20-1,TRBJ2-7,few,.,TGCAGTGCTGGAGACAGGGAGGGGTACGAGCAGTACTTC,CSAGDREGYEQYF
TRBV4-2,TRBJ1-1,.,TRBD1,TGTGCCAGCAGTCGTCCCGGGACAGGAGGAACTGAAGCTTTCTTT,CASSRPGTGGTEAFF
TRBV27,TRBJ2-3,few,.,TGTGCCAGCAGCCCCACCAACAGAAGCACAGATACGCAGTATTTT,CASSPTNRSTDTQYF
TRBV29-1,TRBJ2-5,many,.,TGCAGCGTTGATATTGGTACTGGGGAGACCCAGTACTTC,CSVDIGTGETQYF
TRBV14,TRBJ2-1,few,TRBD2,TGTGCCAGCAGCCAACTTAGCGGGAGTTATGAGCAGTTCTTC,CASSQLSGSYEQFF
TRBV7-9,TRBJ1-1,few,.,TGTGCCAGCAGCGCCTGGACGGGGAACACTGAAGCTTTCTTT,CASSAWTGNTEAFF
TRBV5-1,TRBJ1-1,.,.,TGCGCCAGCAGCTTTGTTGAGGGACCGACTGAAGCTTTCTTT,CASSFVEGPTEAFF
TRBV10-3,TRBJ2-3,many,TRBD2,TGTGCCATCAGCTCCGGGGGGGGCACAGATACGCAGTATTTT,CAISSGGGTDTQYF